Shown below are 19 T cell receptor beta chains from a single sample sequenced in a study of OX40 agonist ivuxolimab in advanced cancers. Method: immunoSEQ multiplex PCR; TCRdb's copy keeps in-frame clones and lacks some. The table lists tens of thousands of clones, 75% to 90% of them singletons. The sequencing here drew on CD4+ or CD8+ T cells sorted from blood, taken in a trial of the OX40 agonist ivuxolimab. These receptors were taken from an adult with an advanced solid tumor such as melanoma, head and neck, liver or kidney cancer.

The V and J genes are TRBV6-1 and TRBJ2-2; D unresolved. The CDR3 sequence is 15 residues long. Germline lookup yields CDR1 MNHNS and CDR2 SASEGT. The V end lost 5 bases, the J end lost 5 bases, and 15 bases lay between the germline ends. As DNA, the CDR3 is TGTGCCAGCAGTATGGGAACGGCCTTGACCGGGGAGCTGTTTTTT. This translates into CASSMGTALTGELFF.

This clone turned up a few times. The chain couples TRBV19 to TRBJ1-4; 10 bases are shared with TRBD1. This CDR3 is built from 15 residues. The V and J ends lost 5 bases and 7 bases, in that order; junction bases with no gene match: 7. CDR1 and CDR2 (germline): LNHDA, SQIVND (reference sequence). As DNA, the CDR3 is TGTGCCAGTAGTCCAACCGGGACAGGGGTTGAAAAACTGTTTTTT. Translation: CASSPTGTGVEKLFF.

The chain has TRBV11-3 and TRBJ2-5, with D perhaps matching TRBD1 or TRBD2 (5 bases each). This CDR3 spans 15 amino acids. Germline values: CDR1 SGHNT, CDR2 YENEEA. Trimming stripped 5 bases from V and 2 bases from J, with 15 bases between. The CDR3 region has the DNA TGTGCCAGCAGCGAGGGGATAGGGTTACAAGAGACCCAGTACTTC. It yields the protein CASSEGIGLQETQYF.

The gene calls are TRBV27 and TRBJ2-1, with 10 nucleotides matching TRBD2. This CDR3 comprises 16 residues. Germline loops: CDR1 MNHEY, CDR2 SMNVEV (reference sequence). With V trimmed by 5 bases and J by 5 bases, 9 bases remained unmatched. CDR3 residues: CASSRLGTSEHNEQFF. The CDR3 DNA sequence: TGTGCCAGCAGTCGCCTCGGGACTAGCGAACACAATGAGCAGTTCTTC.

The CDR3 region has the DNA TGTGCCTGGAGTGTGGACAGAGATAACACCGGGGAGCTGTTTTTT. As protein: CAWSVDRDNTGELFF. The V and J genes are TRBV30 and TRBJ2-2; possible D gene TRBD1, 6 bases. CDR1 GTSNPN and CDR2 SVGIG come from the germline V gene (reference sequence). The germline V and J ends were trimmed by 0 bases and 2 bases, with 10 bases remaining between them. This CDR3 is 15 amino acids long. The whole variable domain, filled in from reference TRBV30 and TRBJ2-2, reads SQTIHQWPATLVQPVGSPLSLECTVEGTSNPNLYWYRQAAGRGLQLLFYSVGIGQISSEVPQNLSASRPQDRQFILSSKKLLLSDSGFYLCAWSVDRDNTGELFFGEGSRLTVL.

The J gene is TRBJ2-3, the V gene TRBV28; D is uncertain. The CDR3 runs 14 residues. In germline, CDR1 is MDHEN, CDR2 SYDVKM. Trimming left V 3 bases short and J 2 bases short, with 9 bases between. CDR3 coding DNA: TGTGCCAGCAGTTTGGATAGGACCACAGATACGCAGTATTTT. As protein: CASSLDRTTDTQYF.

V usage is TRBV6-1 and J usage is TRBJ1-3; no definite D call. The CDR3 is made up of 15 amino acids. Per the germline V gene, CDR1 is MNHNS and CDR2 is SASEGT. Trimming shortened V by 10 bases and J by 0 bases, and 16 bases separated the two germline ends. DNA of the CDR3: TGTGCCACGCCCCGGGATGCCGGCTCTGGAAACACCATATATTTT. Its protein product is CATPRDAGSGNTIYF.

J is TRBJ1-5 and V is TRBV6-1; D gene ambiguous. Germline CDR1 is MNHNS and CDR2 is SASEGT. V dropped 11 bases and J dropped 4 bases, with 21 bases sitting between them. The CDR3 covers 15 residues. The CDR3 bases are TGTGCCTCCAGCAAGTGGGAAAGTAATAATCAGCCCCAGCATTTT. Translated: CASSKWESNNQPQHF.

The chain links TRBV6-6 to TRBJ1-4; 7 nucleotides line up with TRBD1. J was trimmed by 8 bases and V by 2 bases; bases with no gene match: 11. The CDR3 consists of 16 residues. Germline CDR1 and CDR2: MNHNY and SVGAGI (reference sequence). The CDR3 spells CASSYPTGEWEEKLFF. CDR3 nucleotides: TGTGCCAGCAGTTACCCTACAGGGGAATGGGAAGAAAAACTGTTTTTT.

The rearrangement joins TRBV7-2 to TRBJ2-1; 9 nucleotides line up with TRBD2. The CDR3 is 16 amino acids. CDR1 and CDR2 (germline): SGHTA, FQGNSA. J lost 0 bases, V lost 1 base, and 1 base had no gene match. The CDR3 bases are TGTGCCAGCAGCTTAGATAGCGGGAGCTCCTACAATGAGCAGTTCTTC. It translates to CASSLDSGSSYNEQFF.

By its share, this clone is medium-sized. The V and J genes are TRBV19 and TRBJ2-7; 8 positions match TRBD1. The length of the CDR3 is 14 residues. The germline gives CDR1 LNHDA, CDR2 SQIVND (reference sequence). V dropped 8 bases and J dropped 6; count of bases not matched to a gene: 12. CDR3 bases: TGTGCCAGTTCTCCGACAGGGGAGAGTGGCGAGCAGTACTTC. Translating gives CASSPTGESGEQYF.

The chain recombines TRBV6-6 with TRBJ2-1; D unresolved. The germline V gene has CDR1 MNHNY and CDR2 SVGAGI (reference sequence). V was trimmed by 10 bases and J by 6 bases, leaving 13 bases between them. CDR3 length: 12 amino acids. The CDR3 loop reads CATNWVSNEQFF. The DNA for the CDR3 is TGTGCCACGAACTGGGTCTCCAATGAGCAGTTCTTC.

V and J are TRBV4-2 and TRBJ2-5; D not resolved. V was cut by 2 bases and J by 0 bases, with 4 bases left in between. Germline V gene data show CDR1 as LGHNA and CDR2 as YNFKEQ. The CDR3 has 13 amino acids. The DNA of the CDR3 is TGTGCCAGCAGCCAACGTTACCAAGAGACCCAGTACTTC. Its protein product is CASSQRYQETQYF.

This chain links TRBV9 with TRBJ2-2; a possible D gene is TRBD2 (5 bases). With 4 bases removed from V and 4 bases from J, the gap between germline ends came to 11 bases. This CDR3 spans 14 amino acids. Per the germline V gene, CDR1 is SGDLS and CDR2 is YYNGEE. In nucleotides, the CDR3 is TGTGCCAGCAGCCCCCGGACTTCCACCGGGGAGCTGTTTTTT. As protein: CASSPRTSTGELFF.

The chain combines TRBV12-5 with TRBJ2-3; 7 bases agree with TRBD1. The CDR3 is made up of 14 amino acids. The J segment lost 4 bases and the V segment lost 6 bases, leaving 7 bases of the junction unmatched. Per the germline V gene, CDR1 is LGHNT and CDR2 is FRNRAP. Here the CDR3 DNA reads TGTGCTAGTGGCCCCACAGGGGTCGCAGATACGCAGTATTTT. Translated: CASGPTGVADTQYF. Based on the CDR3 plus reference TRBV12-5 and TRBJ2-3, the full variable domain is DARVTQTPRHKVTEMGQEVTMRCQPILGHNTVFWYRQTMMQGLELLAYFRNRAPLDDSGMPKDRFSAEMPDATLATLKIQPSEPRDSAVYFCASGPTGVADTQYFGPGTRLTVL.

The genes are TRBV29-1 and TRBJ2-1, with no clear D. This CDR3 has 11 residues. Germline values: CDR1 SQVTM, CDR2 ANQGSEA. V lost 3 bases and J 10 bases, leaving 10 bases between the germline ends. In nucleotides, the CDR3 is TGCAGCGTTGAGGACCGCAGGGAGCAGTTCTTC. Its translation: CSVEDRREQFF.

The chain joins TRBV28 to TRBJ1-2, with 8 bases that match TRBD1. Trimming cost V 3 bases and J 6 bases; bases outside gene matches: 9. In germline, CDR1 is MDHEN, CDR2 SYDVKM. The CDR3 length is 15 residues. As DNA, the CDR3 is TGTGCCAGCAGTTTCTTTACCCAGGGACAGGATGGCTACACCTTC. Residues: CASSFFTQGQDGYTF.

The genes are TRBV27 and TRBJ2-3; 12 nucleotides line up with TRBD2. V lost 3 bases, J lost 6 bases, and 7 bases stayed unmatched. Per germline, CDR1 MNHEY and CDR2 SMNVEV (reference sequence). The CDR3 is made up of 16 amino acids. The CDR3 region has the DNA TGTGCCAGCAGTTTCCTCCTAGCGGGAGGGCCTGATACGCAGTATTTT. Translating gives CASSFLLAGGPDTQYF.

This chain joins TRBV7-3 and TRBJ1-1, with TRBD1 matching 8 bases. Trimming took 4 bases from V and 5 from J; bases not matched to a gene: 12. The CDR3 has 16 amino acids. Germline V gene sequence: CDR1 SGHTA, CDR2 FQGTGA. CDR3 coding DNA: TGTGCCAGCAGCTCGCAGCCTAACAGGGGGGGAACTGAAGCTTTCTTT. This gives the protein CASSSQPNRGGTEAFF.